The 28 T cell receptor beta chains in this list originate from one sample, sequenced in a study of PD-L1 blockade in urothelial cancer. The repertoire was sequenced with immunoSEQ multiplex PCR; TCRdb's copy has only in-frame clones and lacks some. Counted here are about 40,000 clones, approximately 86% occurring once; the ten biggest clones make up about a quarter. The sample's time point: peripheral blood 6 weeks after treatment start. The specimen was PBMCs, collected around atezolizumab (anti-PD-L1) treatment. The receptors stem from a man aged 60 to 69 with urothelial cancer.

The gene calls are TRBV29-1 and TRBJ2-2; TRBD2 is a possible D gene (6 bases). There are 16 residues in the CDR3. V lost 4 bases and J 7 bases, leaving 22 bases between the germline ends. The V gene's germline CDR1 is SQVTM and CDR2 ANQGSEA. The CDR3 DNA sequence: TGCAGCGTTGCAGTGGGACTGGGAGGCAGGTTCGGGGAGCTGTTTTTT. Its translation: CSVAVGLGGRFGELFF.

The chain carries TRBV6-5 and TRBJ2-1; 8 bases line up with TRBD2. The germline gives CDR1 MNHEY, CDR2 SVGAGI. V gave up 4 bases and J gave up 6 bases; unmatched junction bases: 8. The CDR3 runs to 15 residues. The CDR3 sequence is CASSSGGALVNEQFF. CDR3 bases: TGTGCCAGCAGTTCGGGAGGGGCCCTAGTCAATGAGCAGTTCTTC.

The sample holds one count of this clone. The rearrangement links TRBV29-1 to TRBJ1-2; D might be TRBD1 (5 bases). The CDR3 is 16 amino acids. Trimming took off 3 bases at V and 4 bases at J, with 21 bases between the two ends. Germline V gene lookup returns CDR1 SQVTM and CDR2 ANQGSEA. The DNA of the CDR3 is TGCAGCGTTGATAGGCCTCGGGGGGAGATACTCTATGGCTACACCTTC. Protein product: CSVDRPRGEILYGYTF.

J is TRBJ1-2 and V is TRBV25-1; D may be TRBD1 (5 bases). V lost 3 bases and J 5 bases, leaving 10 bases between the germline ends. Germline V gives CDR1 MGHDK, CDR2 SYGVNS. The CDR3 covers 13 residues. The CDR3 region is CASSEAGRYGYTF. CDR3 in DNA: TGTGCCAGCAGTGAGGCAGGGAGGTATGGCTACACCTTC.

This clone was detected only once. CDR3 in amino acids: CASPPGQSSYNEQFF. CDR3 sequence (DNA): TGTGCCAGTCCTCCGGGACAGAGCTCCTACAATGAGCAGTTCTTC. The chain is built from TRBV6-1 and TRBJ2-1, with 7 nucleotides matching TRBD1. CDR3 size: 15 residues. The germline V gene has CDR1 MNHNS and CDR2 SASEGT. The trim removed 9 bases at V and 0 bases at J, leaving 8 bases unmatched.

The V and J genes are TRBV28 and TRBJ1-2; D not certain. Trimming shortened V by 2 bases and J by 4 bases, and 14 bases separated the two germline ends. Germline CDR1 reads MDHEN; CDR2 reads SYDVKM. This CDR3 region has 15 residues. CDR3 sequence reads: CASSLPSRAFYGYTF. Here the CDR3 DNA reads TGTGCCAGCAGTTTACCCTCGAGGGCCTTCTATGGCTACACCTTC.

The chain is built from TRBV6-6 and TRBJ2-7; D perhaps matches TRBD1 (5 bases). V dropped 2 bases and J dropped 0 bases, with 14 bases sitting between them. This CDR3 contains 16 residues. The V gene's germline CDR1 is MNHNY and CDR2 SVGAGI (reference sequence). The DNA of the CDR3 is TGTGCCAGCAGTTACCCGCAACAGGCTAGCTCCTACGAGCAGTACTTC. This gives the protein CASSYPQQASSYEQYF.

The rearrangement uses TRBV10-3 and TRBJ2-7; tentatively, D is TRBD1 (7 bases). Germline loops: CDR1 ENHRY, CDR2 SYGVKD. V was shortened by 6 bases and J by 4 bases, with 16 bases between the two germline ends. The CDR3 has 14 residues. CDR3 loop: CAIRIGGGAYEQYF. CDR3 DNA: TGTGCCATCAGAATTGGAGGGGGCGCGTACGAGCAGTACTTC.

The chain couples TRBV7-9 to TRBJ1-2, with 7 nucleotides matching TRBD1. Trimming took 6 bases from V and 8 from J; bases not matched to a gene: 12. The CDR3 totals 14 residues. Germline-derived CDR1 and CDR2 are SEHNR and FQNEAQ (reference sequence). In nucleotides, the CDR3 is TGTGCCAGCAGGTCTCCGGGACAGCTCTTCGGCTACACCTTC. This translates into CASRSPGQLFGYTF.

The table lists this clone with a few counts. V and J are TRBV6-1 and TRBJ2-7; 14 bases map to TRBD2. The CDR3 has 15 amino acids. CDR1 MNHNS and CDR2 SASEGT come from the germline V gene. V lost 7 bases to trimming and J lost 4 bases; unmatched junction nucleotides: 6. The CDR3 bases are TGTGCCAGCATTTTTGGGACTAGCGGGAGTTACGAGCAGTACTTC. It codes for CASIFGTSGSYEQYF.

The rearrangement links TRBV7-8 to TRBJ2-5; D gene unclear. Trimming shortened V by 1 base and J by 2 bases, and 8 bases separated the two germline ends. The CDR3 totals 14 residues. Germline V gene sequence: CDR1 SGHVS, CDR2 FQNEAQ. The CDR3 DNA reads as TGTGCCAGCAGCTTAGTTGCGATACAAGAGACCCAGTACTTC. Its translation: CASSLVAIQETQYF.

The chain carries TRBV12-5 and TRBJ1-1; D ambiguous. The germline CDR1 and CDR2 sequences are LGHNT and FRNRAP. V shed 3 bases and J shed 4 bases, with 9 bases lying between them. The CDR3 runs 13 residues. The CDR3 nucleotides are TGTGCTAGTGGTTTTGAGTCCGGCACTGAAGCTTTCTTT. It is translated as CASGFESGTEAFF.

The chain employs TRBV25-1 and TRBJ1-6; 7 nucleotides agree with TRBD1. Trimming at V came to 6 bases and at J to 5 bases, leaving 4 bases not matched to a gene. Germline CDR1 and CDR2: MGHDK and SYGVNS. The CDR3 sequence is 14 residues long. The CDR3 here is CASSGQAHNSPLHF. CDR3 in DNA: TGTGCCAGCAGCGGACAGGCCCATAATTCACCCCTCCACTTT.

The CDR3 loop is CASSIAGGTYGYTF. Here the CDR3 DNA reads TGTGCCAGTAGTATCGCAGGGGGGACCTATGGCTACACCTTC. The chain combines TRBV19 with TRBJ1-2; 7 bases are shared with TRBD1. After removal of 3 bases from V and 4 bases from J, the junction contained 5 bases not matched to a gene. In germline, CDR1 is LNHDA, CDR2 SQIVND (reference sequence). The CDR3 has 14 amino acids.

This chain joins TRBV4-3 and TRBJ1-1, with 8 bases lining up with TRBD1. Germline-derived CDR1 and CDR2 are LGHNA and YSLEER. The V gene end was trimmed by 2 bases and the J gene end by 6 bases; junction bases not matched to a gene: 11. CDR3 length: 16 amino acids. For the CDR3, the DNA is TGCGCCAGCAGCCAAAGAGCAGGACAGGGCCGACCTGAAGCTTTCTTT. This sequence encodes CASSQRAGQGRPEAFF.

V and J are TRBV6-1 and TRBJ2-1; 10 bases map to TRBD2. The ends lost 2 bases at V and 4 bases at J; junction bases unmatched: 11. Germline V CDR1 and CDR2: MNHNS, SASEGT. The CDR3 is 18 amino acids. The CDR3 here is CASSESGSGRPTYNEQFF. The CDR3, as DNA: TGTGCCAGCAGTGAAAGTGGTAGCGGGAGGCCCACATACAATGAGCAGTTCTTC.

The chain links TRBV7-2 to TRBJ1-2, with D uncertain. The CDR3 has 15 amino acids. V gave up 0 bases and J gave up 5 bases, with 13 bases separating them. Germline assignment: CDR1 SGHTA and CDR2 FQGNSA. The CDR3 spells CASSLASREAYGYTF. CDR3 DNA sequence: TGTGCCAGCAGCTTAGCAAGCCGGGAGGCTTATGGCTACACCTTC. The full variable domain, in which reference TRBV7-2 and TRBJ1-2 provide the parts outside the CDR3, is GAGVSQSPSNKVTEKGKDVELRCDPISGHTALYWYRQSLGQGLEFLIYFQGNSAPDKSGLPSDRFSAERTGGSVSTLTIQRTQQEDSAVYLCASSLASREAYGYTFGSGTRLTVV.

The genes are TRBV30 and TRBJ1-4, with D possibly being TRBD1 (5 bases). This CDR3 is built from 15 residues. Trimming shortened V by 1 base and J by 2 bases, and 11 bases separated the two germline ends. Germline-derived CDR1 and CDR2 are GTSNPN and SVGIG (reference sequence). In DNA form, the CDR3 reads TGTGCCTGGAGTGAGGGAAGACAGACTAATGAAAAACTGTTTTTT. This encodes CAWSEGRQTNEKLFF.

The rearrangement uses TRBV7-6 and TRBJ2-2; 9 nucleotides agree with TRBD2. CDR1 and CDR2 (germline): SGHVS, FNYEAQ. The V segment lost 0 bases and the J segment 1 base; nucleotides outside the gene matches: 6. This CDR3 comprises 18 residues. CDR3 protein: CASSLAPTSGGNTGELFF. The CDR3 coding sequence is TGTGCCAGCAGCTTAGCGCCGACTAGCGGAGGGAACACCGGGGAGCTGTTTTTT.

This rearrangement joins TRBV5-5 to TRBJ1-4; possibly TRBD1 for D (5 bases). There are 15 residues in the CDR3. CDR1 is SGHKS, CDR2 YYEKEE, per germline (reference sequence). Between the trimmed V and J ends, which lost 4 bases and 2 bases, there was a span of 12 bases. In nucleotides, the CDR3 is TGTGCCAGCAGCCCGGGGACTGGGACTAATGAAAAACTGTTTTTT. Protein: CASSPGTGTNEKLFF.

The chain is built from TRBV18 and TRBJ1-1; TRBD1 matches at 10 bases. V lost 6 bases, J lost 2 bases, and 9 bases stayed unmatched. Germline V CDR1 and CDR2: KGHSH, LQKENI. This CDR3 region has 16 residues. The CDR3 bases are TGTGCCAGCTCGCACCGGGACAGGGGATTCAACACTGAAGCTTTCTTT. This encodes CASSHRDRGFNTEAFF. The variable domain in full, with the rest retrieved from reference TRBV18 and TRBJ1-1, is NAGVMQNPRHLVRRRGQEARLRCSPMKGHSHVYWYRQLPEEGLKFMVYLQKENIIDESGMPKERFSAEFPKEGPSILRIQQVVRGDSAAYFCASSHRDRGFNTEAFFGQGTRLTVV.

The chain couples TRBV7-9 to TRBJ2-5; no definite D call. This CDR3 is 14 amino acids long. V was shortened by 3 bases and J by 4 bases, with 12 bases between the two germline ends. Per germline, CDR1 SEHNR and CDR2 FQNEAQ (reference sequence). The CDR3 here is CASSFGQAGETQYF. CDR3 in DNA: TGTGCCAGCAGCTTCGGTCAGGCTGGAGAGACCCAGTACTTC.

The genes are TRBV6-1 and TRBJ2-7, with a tentative D call TRBD1 (6 bases). Germline loops: CDR1 MNHNS, CDR2 SASEGT. The length of the CDR3 is 14 residues. V was clipped by 9 bases and J by 0 bases, with 15 bases between them. The CDR3 here is CASREGQVSYEQYF. CDR3 sequence (DNA): TGTGCCAGTAGAGAGGGACAAGTCTCCTACGAGCAGTACTTC.

Written as DNA, the CDR3 is TGTGCCAGCAGTTTAAGCGGGACGCGCAATCAGCCCCAGCATTTT. Residues: CASSLSGTRNQPQHF. The genes are TRBV28 and TRBJ1-5, with D maybe TRBD1 (5 bases). The CDR3 spans 15 residues. V lost 2 bases and J 2 bases, leaving 10 bases between the germline ends. Germline loops: CDR1 MDHEN, CDR2 SYDVKM. Combining the CDR3 with reference TRBV28 and TRBJ1-5 gives the whole variable domain DVKVTQSSRYLVKRTGEKVFLECVQDMDHENMFWYRQDPGLGLRLIYFSYDVKMKEKGDIPEGYSVSREKKERFSLILESASTNQTSMYLCASSLSGTRNQPQHFGDGTRLSIL.

The V gene is TRBV5-1, the J gene TRBJ1-4, with no clear D. The germline V gene has CDR1 SGHRS and CDR2 YFSETQ. V lost 0 bases to trimming and J lost 8 bases, with 14 bases between them. The CDR3 contains 15 residues. CDR3 bases: TGCGCCAGCAGCTTGGCCCGGTCAATCGGGGAAAAACTGTTTTTT. Encoded protein: CASSLARSIGEKLFF.

The V and J genes are TRBV5-4 and TRBJ2-2; TRBD2 matches at 13 bases. The CDR3 runs to 15 residues. Looked up from germline, CDR1 is SGHNT and CDR2 is YYREEE (reference sequence). J lost 5 bases, V lost 5 bases, and 3 bases had no gene match. CDR3 sequence: CASSRTSGGTGELFF. CDR3 in DNA: TGTGCCAGCAGTCGGACTAGCGGGGGTACCGGGGAGCTGTTTTTT.

The rearrangement links TRBV5-1 to TRBJ1-1; 9 bases fit TRBD1. Trimming took 4 bases from V and 1 from J; bases not matched to a gene: 2. This CDR3 comprises 14 residues. CDR1 is SGHRS and CDR2 is YFSETQ in the germline V gene. CDR3 residues: CASSKDRGNTEAFF. The CDR3 bases are TGCGCCAGCAGCAAGGACAGGGGGAACACTGAAGCTTTCTTT. The full variable domain, completed using reference TRBV5-1 and TRBJ1-1, is KAGVTQTPRYLIKTRGQQVTLSCSPISGHRSVSWYQQTPGQGLQFLFEYFSETQRNKGNFPGRFSGRQFSNSRSEMNVSTLELGDSALYLCASSKDRGNTEAFFGQGTRLTVV.

V gene TRBV5-6 combines with J gene TRBJ2-1; TRBD2 matches at 13 bases. The germline V gene encodes CDR1 SGHDT and CDR2 YYEEEE. This CDR3 comprises 16 residues. V shed 1 base, J shed 12 bases, and the junction held 10 bases outside the gene matches. In DNA form, the CDR3 reads TGTGCCAGCAGCTTGTGGGGGACTAGCGGGGTAAGGCGGCAGTTCTTC. Its translation: CASSLWGTSGVRRQFF.